What follows are 26 T cell receptor beta chains derived from one specimen sequenced in a study of blood T cell repertoires in COVID-19. Here immunoSEQ multiplex PCR was the method, and the copy in TCRdb shows in-frame clones only, minus some. Among 95,000 to 150,000 clones listed, about 83% were seen once. Sequenced: peripheral blood. The source is a man aged 60 to 75 with acute or convalescent COVID-19.

This chain connects TRBV20-1 to TRBJ2-7; no reliable D call. CDR3 length: 14 amino acids. Germline V CDR1 and CDR2: DFQATT, SNEGSKA (reference sequence). The V end was cut by 3 bases, the J end by 3 bases, with 15 bases between. The CDR3 here is CSASSLSPIYEQYF. The CDR3 bases are TGCAGTGCTAGTTCCTTATCCCCTATCTACGAGCAGTACTTC.

The CDR3 sequence is CASSHTSGLAGANGELFF. CDR3 nucleotides: TGTGCCAGCAGCCACACCTCAGGACTAGCGGGAGCGAACGGGGAGCTGTTTTTT. J is TRBJ2-2 and V is TRBV3-1 (or the pseudogene TRBV3-2); TRBD2 aligns across 13 bases. The germline V gene has CDR1 LGHDT and CDR2 YNNKEL (reference sequence). The junction had 11 bases not matched to a gene; V was cut back by 3 bases and J by 7 bases. The CDR3 length is 18 residues.

This clone came up a few times. V and J are TRBV19 and TRBJ1-4, with D tentatively TRBD1 (5 bases). Trimming cost V 2 bases and J 6 bases, with 10 bases left between them. The germline gives CDR1 LNHDA, CDR2 SQIVND (reference sequence). There are 14 residues in the CDR3. The CDR3, as DNA: TGTGCCAGTAGTATAAGGGGCGCAGATGAAAAACTGTTTTTT. Translation gives CASSIRGADEKLFF.

The chain carries TRBV4-2 and TRBJ2-6; a possible D gene is TRBD2 (5 bases). V lost 4 bases, J lost 2 bases, and 24 bases lay in between. Germline V gene lookup returns CDR1 LGHNA and CDR2 YNFKEQ. The CDR3 runs to 20 residues. The CDR3 DNA reads TGTGCCAGCAGCCTAGAGCCCTGGACCTCCTCGGGGACTGGGGCCAACGTCCTGACTTTC. It specifies CASSLEPWTSSGTGANVLTF.

V is TRBV6-2 or TRBV6-3 and J is TRBJ2-3; D may be TRBD2 (6 bases). The germline gives CDR1 MNHEY, CDR2 SVGEGT. V was clipped by 2 bases and J by 6 bases, with 9 bases between them. CDR3 length equals 13 residues. The CDR3, as DNA: TGTGCCAGCAGTTACCGCCGGGGGGATACGCAGTATTTT. Its translation: CASSYRRGDTQYF.

The chain is built from TRBV3-1 (or the pseudogene TRBV3-2) and TRBJ1-1, with D possibly TRBD1 on 6 matching bases. V dropped 0 bases and J dropped 3 bases, with 26 bases sitting between them. This CDR3 spans 20 amino acids. Looked up from germline, CDR1 is LGHDT and CDR2 is YNNKEL (reference sequence). The CDR3 is CASSQDGDGQMLRGDTEAFF. CDR3 DNA sequence: TGTGCCAGCAGCCAAGATGGGGACGGACAGATGTTGCGGGGGGACACTGAAGCTTTCTTT.

The V gene is TRBV25-1, the J gene TRBJ2-7, with 10 positions matching TRBD2. The CDR3 length is 14 residues. The V gene's germline CDR1 is MGHDK and CDR2 SYGVNS. Losses at the gene ends were 5 bases for V and 7 bases for J; bases not matched to a gene: 8. The CDR3 coding sequence is TGTGCCAGCAGTACAGCGGGAGGGCCGAAGGAGCAGTACTTC. Translation: CASSTAGGPKEQYF.

The V gene is TRBV4-1, the J gene TRBJ2-5, with D tentatively TRBD1 (6 bases). The CDR3 runs 15 residues. CDR1 and CDR2 (germline): MGHRA, YSYEKL. Trimming left V 3 bases short and J 4 bases short, with 15 bases between. The CDR3 spells CASSQGIQGLETQYF. The DNA of the CDR3 is TGCGCCAGCAGCCAGGGGATACAGGGTTTAGAGACCCAGTACTTC.

Only a few counts were recorded for this clone. The chain combines TRBV12-5 with TRBJ1-1, with 7 bases matching TRBD1. The J segment lost 1 base and the V segment lost 1 base, leaving 6 bases of the junction unmatched. The CDR3 extends over 16 amino acids. Per germline, CDR1 LGHNT and CDR2 FRNRAP. The CDR3 DNA sequence: TGTGCTAGTGGTTTGGGGAACAGGGGCGGGAACACTGAAGCTTTCTTT. It specifies CASGLGNRGGNTEAFF.

The chain links TRBV27 to TRBJ2-1; perhaps TRBD2 as D (5 bases). CDR3 length equals 12 residues. CDR1 and CDR2 from the germline V gene are MNHEY and SMNVEV (reference sequence). The V and J ends lost 10 bases and 4 bases respectively, with 11 bases between them. CDR3 residues: CAKLTGYNEQFF. For the CDR3, the DNA is TGTGCCAAGTTGACGGGATACAATGAGCAGTTCTTC.

This clone was detected once. The chain has TRBV21-1 and TRBJ1-2. TRBV21-1 is termed a pseudogene. The CDR3 has 18 amino acids. The CDR3 region is CASSKGREGSLSHYGYTF. In DNA, the CDR3 is TGTGCCAGCAGCAAAGGGAGGGAAGGCTCACTATCCCACTATGGCTACACCTTC.

The chain recombines TRBV28 with TRBJ2-7; 7 bases match TRBD1. V lost 2 bases to trimming and J lost 6 bases; unmatched junction nucleotides: 10. Germline V lookup: CDR1 MDHEN, CDR2 SYDVKM. This CDR3 spans 15 amino acids. CDR3 sequence (DNA): TGTGCCAGCAGTTTAGGAGACAGGGACCTGGGCGAGCAGTACTTC. Protein: CASSLGDRDLGEQYF.

As DNA, the CDR3 is TGTGCCAGTAGCCGACAGGGTTATAGCAATCAGCCCCAGCATTTT. Its translation is CASSRQGYSNQPQHF. This chain uses TRBV19 with TRBJ1-5; TRBD1 aligns across 7 bases. This CDR3 is built from 15 residues. Trimming took 6 bases from V and 0 from J; bases not matched to a gene: 5. The germline V gene encodes CDR1 LNHDA and CDR2 SQIVND (reference sequence).

The gene calls are TRBV27 and TRBJ2-1; 7 bases are shared with TRBD2. The CDR3 consists of 15 residues. Unmatched junction bases numbered 16, after V lost 5 bases and J lost 12 bases. The germline CDR1 and CDR2 sequences are MNHEY and SMNVEV (reference sequence). The CDR3 DNA is TGTGCCAGCAGTCCCCAACACCCTTCTAGCGGAGCGCAGTTCTTC. Amino acids: CASSPQHPSSGAQFF.

The chain has TRBV6-1 and TRBJ2-1, with 7 bases that match TRBD1. V was pared by 3 bases and J by 1 base, with 6 bases of the junction left unmatched. This CDR3 region has 16 residues. Germline V CDR1 and CDR2: MNHNS, SASEGT. The CDR3 region is CASSDPSRGSYNEQFF. CDR3 DNA sequence: TGTGCCAGCAGTGATCCTAGCAGGGGGTCCTACAATGAGCAGTTCTTC.

This clone came up once. This rearrangement joins TRBV9 to TRBJ1-1; tentatively, D is TRBD1 (5 bases). Germline V gene data show CDR1 as SGDLS and CDR2 as YYNGEE. V shed 3 bases and J shed 5 bases, with 20 bases lying between them. The CDR3 extends over 16 amino acids. Here the CDR3 reads CASSAGGRGVETEAFF. For the CDR3, the DNA is TGTGCCAGCAGCGCCGGGGGTCGGGGGGTCGAGACTGAAGCTTTCTTT.

The chain combines TRBV15 with TRBJ2-1; no clear D gene. This CDR3 region has 16 residues. The V end was cut by 5 bases, the J end by 0 bases, with 14 bases between. Germline V lookup: CDR1 LNHNV, CDR2 YYDKDF (reference sequence). The CDR3 here is CATSGFLPSSYNEQFF. In nucleotides, the CDR3 is TGTGCCACCAGCGGGTTTCTTCCTAGCTCCTACAATGAGCAGTTCTTC. The entire variable domain, with the rest obtained from reference TRBV15 and TRBJ2-1, is as follows: DAMVIQNPRYQVTQFGKPVTLSCSQTLNHNVMYWYQQKSSQAPKLLFHYYDKDFNNEADTPDNFQSRRPNTSFCFLDIRSPGLGDTAMYLCATSGFLPSSYNEQFFGPGTRLTVL.

The genes are TRBV7-2 and TRBJ1-2, with D possibly TRBD1 on 5 matching bases. Germline V lookup: CDR1 SGHTA, CDR2 FQGNSA. The CDR3 totals 13 residues. Trimming cost V 1 base and J 5 bases, with 8 bases left between them. CDR3 DNA sequence: TGTGCCAGCAGCTTAGAGGGGATTTATGGCTACACCTTC. It translates to CASSLEGIYGYTF.

This chain links TRBV28 with TRBJ2-7; tentatively, D is TRBD2 (6 bases). Germline-derived CDR1 and CDR2 are MDHEN and SYDVKM. V was shortened by 6 bases and J by 4 bases, with 19 bases between the two germline ends. The CDR3 runs 15 residues. The CDR3 loop reads CASSPVLRSGYEQYF. In nucleotides, the CDR3 is TGTGCCAGCAGCCCTGTGCTCCGGAGCGGGTACGAGCAGTACTTC.

This clone was seen a handful of times. V usage is TRBV7-9 and J usage is TRBJ1-2, with D possibly matching TRBD1 (6 bases). V lost 5 bases and J lost 4, with 14 bases in between. This CDR3 is built from 14 residues. Germline CDR1 and CDR2: SEHNR and FQNEAQ (reference sequence). As DNA, the CDR3 is TGTGCCAGCAGCCTCGGACAGTCGGTCTATGGCTACACCTTC. Translating it yields CASSLGQSVYGYTF.

This chain links TRBV18 with TRBJ2-7; TRBD2 agrees at 7 bases. Germline loops: CDR1 KGHSH, CDR2 LQKENI. V lost 3 bases and J lost 1; bases outside the gene matches: 6. This CDR3 spans 15 amino acids. CDR3: CASSPSGIESYEQYF. The CDR3 DNA follows: TGTGCCAGCTCACCCAGCGGGATTGAATCCTACGAGCAGTACTTC.

This clone was recorded only once. The J gene is TRBJ1-2, the V gene TRBV6-5; D possibly corresponds to TRBD1 (5 bases). The germline V and J ends were trimmed by 2 bases and 3 bases, with 13 bases remaining between them. In germline, CDR1 is MNHEY, CDR2 SVGAGI. The CDR3 is made up of 15 amino acids. In DNA form, the CDR3 reads TGTGCCAGCAGTTACGTGCGGGGGTTGGACTATGGCTACACCTTC. Protein: CASSYVRGLDYGYTF.

The chain uses TRBV2 and TRBJ1-5, with TRBD1 matching over 8 bases. CDR1 is SNHLY, CDR2 FYNNEI, per germline. The CDR3 spans 14 residues. Trimming removed 4 bases from V and 3 bases from J; junction bases left unmatched: 2. CDR3 nucleotide sequence: TGTGCCAGCAGTGGGACAGGGTTCAATCAGCCCCAGCATTTT. Encoded protein: CASSGTGFNQPQHF.

This clone was seen just once. This sequence joins TRBV9 and TRBJ1-6, with D hard to call. This CDR3 is 15 amino acids long. The ends were cut back, 0 bases at V and 8 bases at J, with 12 bases in the middle. Germline V lookup: CDR1 SGDLS, CDR2 YYNGEE. As DNA, the CDR3 is TGTGCCAGCAGCGTAGACCCGGGATATGATTCACCCCTCCACTTT. It translates to CASSVDPGYDSPLHF. The variable domain in full, with the rest retrieved from reference TRBV9 and TRBJ1-6, is DSGVTQTPKHLITATGQRVTLRCSPRSGDLSVYWYQQSLDQGLQFLIQYYNGEERAKGNILERFSAQQFPDLHSELNLSSLELGDSALYFCASSVDPGYDSPLHFGNGTRLTVT.

The rearrangement joins TRBV6-6 to TRBJ1-1, with D perhaps TRBD1 (5 bases). V gave up 2 bases and J gave up 5 bases, with 12 bases separating them. CDR3 size: 14 residues. CDR1 MNHNY and CDR2 SVGAGI come from the germline V gene (reference sequence). In DNA form, the CDR3 reads TGTGCCAGCAGTTACGGGGGGGGAGGGACTGAAGCTTTCTTT. Protein sequence: CASSYGGGGTEAFF.

The chain is built from TRBV28 and TRBJ1-2; the match to TRBD1 covers 7 bases. Germline V gene lookup returns CDR1 MDHEN and CDR2 SYDVKM. CDR3 size: 15 residues. The V and J ends lost 3 bases and 4 bases, in that order; junction bases with no gene match: 8. The chain's CDR3 is CASSFGRGKGYGYTF. The CDR3 DNA is TGTGCCAGCAGTTTCGGCAGGGGGAAGGGCTATGGCTACACCTTC.